The next 22 T cell receptor beta chains were all read from a single sample in a study of CD8+ T cells in alopecia areata. Treatment reported: oral pan-JAK inhibitor, 5-10 mg twice daily. Punch biopsies of lesional scalp, plus peripheral blood, were taken from alopecia areata patients. Sequencing relied on a cDNA template that was reverse transcribed from extracted RNA. Clones were read by immunoSEQ multiplex PCR, and TCRdb kept only the in-frame ones, dropping some. Here the sample spans about 3,900 clones, roughly 71% being singletons. The material sequenced was skin, taken at week 24, from a patient treated with tofacitinib. These receptor sequences come from a human donor with alopecia areata.

Relative to its sample, this clone is large. The chain uses TRBV5-1 and TRBJ2-7; D unresolved. The CDR3 sequence is 13 residues long. Trimming removed 6 bases at V and 3 bases at J, with 13 bases between. The V gene's germline CDR1 is SGHRS and CDR2 YFSETQ. The chain's CDR3 is CASIGPSNYEQYF. Here the CDR3 DNA reads TGCGCCAGCATTGGTCCATCAAACTACGAGCAGTACTTC.

In the case of this clone: This may be a read error, as it is one base from a much larger clone. The V call is TRBV29-1, the J call TRBJ2-7; no firm D call. This CDR3 contains 11 residues. The V gene's germline CDR1 is SQVTM and CDR2 ANQGSEA. V was clipped by 6 bases and J by 2 bases, with 8 bases between them. CDR3 nucleotide sequence: TGCAGCGTATCCGACACCTACGAGCAGTACTTC. Its protein is CSVSDTYEQYF.

The chain carries TRBV18 and TRBJ1-1; D call uncertain. V gave up 3 bases and J gave up 4 bases, with 9 bases separating them. Germline values: CDR1 KGHSH, CDR2 LQKENI. CDR3 length: 13 amino acids. Written as DNA, the CDR3 is TGTGCCAGCTCACCGGATGCGGGCACTGAAGCTTTCTTT. Protein product: CASSPDAGTEAFF.

The V gene is TRBV4-2, the J gene TRBJ1-1, with D perhaps matching TRBD1 (6 bases). V lost 0 bases, J lost 8 bases, and 16 bases lay in between. The CDR3 is made up of 15 amino acids. Germline V gene data show CDR1 as LGHNA and CDR2 as YNFKEQ. The CDR3 DNA reads TGTGCCAGCAGCCAAGATGGGAAGGGGGACATCGAAGCTTTCTTT. Its translation is CASSQDGKGDIEAFF.

This rearrangement joins TRBV5-3 to TRBJ1-5; a possible D gene is TRBD1 (6 bases). TRBV5-3 is sorted into the ORF group, with uncertain function. V was shortened by 4 bases and J by 2 bases, with 10 bases between the two germline ends. This CDR3 has 14 residues. CDR3 DNA: TGTGCCAGAAGCCTCCGACAGGGCAATCAGCCCCAGCATTTT. It yields the protein CARSLRQGNQPQHF.

The chain combines TRBV4-2 with TRBJ2-2, with D hard to call. The V gene lost 3 bases and the J gene lost 1 base, with 6 bases spanning the gap. The CDR3 sequence is 14 residues long. CDR1 and CDR2 (germline): LGHNA, YNFKEQ. CDR3 nucleotides: TGTGCCAGCAGCCACAGAGAGAACACCGGGGAGCTGTTTTTT. As protein: CASSHRENTGELFF.

Turning to this clone: A read error may account for a junction end that differs from germline. The chain combines TRBV6-6 with TRBJ2-3; a possible D gene is TRBD1 (5 bases). This CDR3 is built from 13 residues. Germline V CDR1 and CDR2: MNHNY, SVGAGI (reference sequence). CDR3 DNA sequence: TGTGCCATCAGTGCCCCGACAGAGAATACGCAGTATTTT. This translates into CAISAPTENTQYF.

The rearrangement joins TRBV27 to TRBJ1-2, with a tentative D call TRBD1 (6 bases). Germline CDR1 reads MNHEY; CDR2 reads SMNVEV (reference sequence). Trimming pared 6 bases from V and 0 bases from J, leaving 17 bases between. This CDR3 spans 16 amino acids. The DNA for the CDR3 is TGTGCCAGCAGCCAACAGGGATTTCCAGCTAACTATGGCTACACCTTC. It specifies CASSQQGFPANYGYTF.

The V call is TRBV7-2, the J call TRBJ2-5; tentatively, D is TRBD1 (6 bases). The germline V gene encodes CDR1 SGHTA and CDR2 FQGNSA. V lost 5 bases and J lost 3, with 16 bases in between. The CDR3 has 15 amino acids. The CDR3 DNA is TGTGCCAGCAGCCCAGGACTCAGGGGCGAAGAGACCCAGTACTTC. This sequence encodes CASSPGLRGEETQYF.

This sequence joins TRBV6-5 and TRBJ2-3; 7 bases match TRBD1. CDR1 is MNHEY, CDR2 SVGAGI, per germline. This CDR3 spans 14 amino acids. The V gene end was trimmed by 5 bases and the J gene end by 9 bases; junction bases not matched to a gene: 11. The CDR3 is CASSPDRVTWTQYF. CDR3 DNA: TGTGCCAGCAGTCCTGACAGGGTGACTTGGACGCAGTATTTT.

Only one count was recorded for this clone. V usage is TRBV29-1 and J usage is TRBJ1-1; the D is unclear. CDR1 and CDR2 (germline): SQVTM, ANQGSEA. The V and J ends lost 8 bases and 2 bases respectively, with 9 bases between them. The CDR3 is 11 residues long. CDR3 residues: CSLRDNTEAFF. As DNA, the CDR3 is TGCAGCTTAAGGGATAACACTGAAGCTTTCTTT.

The chain has TRBV7-3 and TRBJ2-1, with D unclear. Trimming shortened V by 2 bases and J by 0 bases, and 8 bases separated the two germline ends. The CDR3 spans 15 residues. Germline V gene data show CDR1 as SGHTA and CDR2 as FQGTGA. CDR3: CASSLDSSSYNEQFF. CDR3 coding DNA: TGTGCCAGCAGCTTAGACTCAAGCTCCTACAATGAGCAGTTCTTC.

This clone was observed a handful of times. The chain combines TRBV5-1 with TRBJ2-2, with D perhaps matching TRBD1 or TRBD2 (5 bases each). The V gene lost 5 bases and the J gene lost 3 bases, with 8 bases spanning the gap. This CDR3 comprises 13 residues. Per the germline V gene, CDR1 is SGHRS and CDR2 is YFSETQ. The CDR3 spells CASSGGYTGELFF. As DNA, the CDR3 is TGCGCCAGCAGTGGGGGATACACCGGGGAGCTGTTTTTT.

J is TRBJ2-6 and V is TRBV13; D is ambiguous. Germline loops: CDR1 PRHDT, CDR2 FYEKMQ (reference sequence). Trimming took 6 bases from V and 9 from J, leaving 27 bases between them. The CDR3 contains 18 residues. The DNA of the CDR3 is TGTGCCAGCAGAGTAGAGGACCTGAGTACAAAGTCGGGCAACGTCCTGACTTTC. It encodes CASRVEDLSTKSGNVLTF.

The V and J genes are TRBV15 and TRBJ1-4; D not certain. V lost 6 bases, J lost 4 bases, and 9 bases lay in between. Germline-derived CDR1 and CDR2 are LNHNV and YYDKDF (reference sequence). This CDR3 is 13 amino acids long. CDR3 amino acids: CATSNSNNEKLFF. The CDR3 coding sequence is TGTGCCACCAGTAACAGTAATAATGAAAAACTGTTTTTT.

The chain combines TRBV29-1 with TRBJ2-3, with TRBD1 identical over 11 bases. Trimming at V came to 2 bases and at J to 5 bases, leaving 12 bases not matched to a gene. The CDR3 runs 17 residues. CDR1 and CDR2 (germline): SQVTM, ANQGSEA. CDR3 nucleotides: TGCAGCGTTGAATTGGACAGGGGGCGCCTGCATAGAGATACGCAGTATTTT. This sequence encodes CSVELDRGRLHRDTQYF.

This chain links TRBV30 with TRBJ2-3; 7 bases are shared with TRBD2. The J segment lost 4 bases and the V segment lost 3 bases, leaving 13 bases of the junction unmatched. Germline V gene data show CDR1 as GTSNPN and CDR2 as SVGIG (reference sequence). CDR3 length: 16 amino acids. As DNA, the CDR3 is TGTGCCTGGAGAGACCGCCGACTAGCCGGCTCAGATACGCAGTATTTT. Residues: CAWRDRRLAGSDTQYF.

V is TRBV7-8 and J is TRBJ2-2; tentatively, D is TRBD1 (6 bases). The CDR3 has 16 amino acids. CDR1 and CDR2 from the germline V gene are SGHVS and FQNEAQ. V lost 1 base and J 2 bases, leaving 11 bases between the germline ends. CDR3 amino acids: CASSLGDISNTGELFF. The CDR3 DNA follows: TGTGCCAGCAGCTTAGGGGACATTTCTAACACCGGGGAGCTGTTTTTT.

In its sample, this clone was seen once. The V and J genes are TRBV6-6 and TRBJ2-7; a possible D gene is TRBD2 (6 bases). The V end was cut by 6 bases, the J end by 6 bases, with 12 bases between. Germline CDR1 reads MNHNY; CDR2 reads SVGAGI (reference sequence). The CDR3 is 12 residues long. The CDR3, as DNA: TGTGCCAGCAGGACCGGGGAGGCCGAGCAGTACTTC. This codes for CASRTGEAEQYF.

This chain uses TRBV4-1 with TRBJ2-3, with 7 positions matching TRBD1. The CDR3 consists of 16 residues. Germline trimming cut 1 base from V and 3 bases from J; bases unmatched to any gene: 7. Per germline, CDR1 MGHRA and CDR2 YSYEKL. The CDR3 DNA follows: TGCGCCAGCAGCCAAGCGACAGGGCCAGATACAGATACGCAGTATTTT. It is translated as CASSQATGPDTDTQYF.

J is TRBJ1-2 and V is TRBV14, with D unresolved. The CDR3 spans 14 residues. The germline gives CDR1 SGHDN, CDR2 FVKESK. V shed 1 base and J shed 4 bases, with 10 bases lying between them. The CDR3 spells CASSQGPSGYGYTF. The DNA of the CDR3 is TGTGCCAGCAGCCAAGGTCCCTCGGGCTATGGCTACACCTTC.

The CDR3 reads CASSPGVSGSGANVLTF. CDR3 DNA: TGTGCCAGCAGCCCCGGCGTATCTGGCTCTGGGGCCAACGTCCTGACTTTC. V and J are TRBV5-5 and TRBJ2-6; D is uncertain. Germline V gives CDR1 SGHKS, CDR2 YYEKEE (reference sequence). CDR3 length: 17 amino acids. The ends were cut back, 4 bases at V and 0 bases at J, with 14 bases in the middle.